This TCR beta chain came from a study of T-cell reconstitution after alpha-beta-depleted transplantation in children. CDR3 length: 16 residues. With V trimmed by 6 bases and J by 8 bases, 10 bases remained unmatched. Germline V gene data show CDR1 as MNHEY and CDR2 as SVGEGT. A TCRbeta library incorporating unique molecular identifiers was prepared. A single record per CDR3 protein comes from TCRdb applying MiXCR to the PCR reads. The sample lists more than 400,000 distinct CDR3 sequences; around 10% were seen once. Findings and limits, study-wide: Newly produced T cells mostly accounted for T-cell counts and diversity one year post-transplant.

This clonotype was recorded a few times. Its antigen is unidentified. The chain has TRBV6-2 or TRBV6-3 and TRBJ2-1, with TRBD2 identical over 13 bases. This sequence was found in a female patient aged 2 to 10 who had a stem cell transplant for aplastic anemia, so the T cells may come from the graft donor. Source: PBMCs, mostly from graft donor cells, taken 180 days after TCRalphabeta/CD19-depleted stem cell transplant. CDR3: CASSPGGLAGIHEQFF. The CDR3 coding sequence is TGTGCCAGCAGCCCAGGGGGACTAGCGGGAATCCATGAGCAGTTCTTC.